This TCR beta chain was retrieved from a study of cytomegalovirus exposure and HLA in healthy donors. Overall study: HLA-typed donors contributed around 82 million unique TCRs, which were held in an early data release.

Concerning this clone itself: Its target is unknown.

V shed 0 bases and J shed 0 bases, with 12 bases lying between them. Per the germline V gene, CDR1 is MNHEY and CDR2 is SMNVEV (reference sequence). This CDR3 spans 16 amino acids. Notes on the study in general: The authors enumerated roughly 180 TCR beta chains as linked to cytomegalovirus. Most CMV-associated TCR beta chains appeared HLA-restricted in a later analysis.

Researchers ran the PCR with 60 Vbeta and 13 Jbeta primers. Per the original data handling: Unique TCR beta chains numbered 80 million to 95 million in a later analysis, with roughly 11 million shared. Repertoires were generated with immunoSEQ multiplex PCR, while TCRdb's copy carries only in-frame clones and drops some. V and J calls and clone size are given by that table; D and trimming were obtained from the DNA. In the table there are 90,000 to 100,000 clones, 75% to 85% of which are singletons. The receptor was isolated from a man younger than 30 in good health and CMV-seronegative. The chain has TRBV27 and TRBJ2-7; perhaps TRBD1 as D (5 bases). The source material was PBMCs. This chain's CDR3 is CASSLSGQGSSYEQYF. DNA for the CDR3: TGTGCCAGCAGTTTATCAGGCCAGGGAAGCTCCTACGAGCAGTACTTC.